The 15 T cell receptor beta chains given below trace back to one sample, sequenced in a study of cytomegalovirus exposure and HLA in healthy donors. Measured with immunoSEQ multiplex PCR; TCRdb has only the in-frame clones, and not every one. The data contain some 130,000 clones, nearly 90% of them singletons. Material: PBMCs. The source of these receptors is a woman younger than 30 in good health and CMV-seronegative.

The chain couples TRBV6-6 to TRBJ1-1; TRBD1 matches at 8 bases. Germline V lookup: CDR1 MNHNY, CDR2 SVGAGI (reference sequence). This CDR3 has 13 amino acids. The J segment lost 4 bases and the V segment lost 2 bases, leaving 0 bases of the junction unmatched. The CDR3 bases are TGTGCCAGCAGTTACGACAGGGGCACTGAAGCTTTCTTT. It translates to CASSYDRGTEAFF.

The genes are TRBV5-4 and TRBJ1-2; 9 bases line up with TRBD1. Germline values: CDR1 SGHNT, CDR2 YYREEE (reference sequence). The CDR3 contains 17 residues. V lost 1 base to trimming and J lost 4 bases; unmatched junction nucleotides: 11. The CDR3 loop reads CASSLSGTGTLLYGYTF. The CDR3, as DNA: TGTGCCAGCAGCTTGTCGGGGACAGGGACCTTACTCTATGGCTACACCTTC. Filled out from reference TRBV5-4 and TRBJ1-2, the complete variable domain reads ETGVTQSPTHLIKTRGQQVTLRCSSQSGHNTVSWYQQALGQGPQFIFQYYREEENGRGNFPPRFSGLQFPNYSSELNVNALELDDSALYLCASSLSGTGTLLYGYTFGSGTRLTVV.

The gene calls are TRBV12-5 and TRBJ2-1, with D uncertain. The V gene lost 2 bases and the J gene lost 0 bases, with 14 bases spanning the gap. The CDR3 consists of 17 residues. From germline, CDR1 is LGHNT and CDR2 FRNRAP. CDR3 region: CASGLNPDWSSYNEQFF. As DNA, the CDR3 is TGTGCTAGTGGTTTGAACCCAGACTGGAGCTCCTACAATGAGCAGTTCTTC.

The genes are TRBV5-6 and TRBJ2-7; 7 bases map to TRBD2. The CDR3 has 16 residues. The germline gives CDR1 SGHDT, CDR2 YYEEEE. The ends lost 0 bases at V and 3 bases at J; junction bases unmatched: 9. The CDR3 protein is CASSLDRLARDYEQYF. The CDR3 DNA reads as TGTGCCAGCAGCTTGGATCGACTAGCCCGTGACTACGAGCAGTACTTC.

The chain combines TRBV5-1 with TRBJ2-5; no reliable D call. V lost 4 bases to trimming and J lost 0 bases, with 7 bases between them. Germline V gives CDR1 SGHRS, CDR2 YFSETQ. CDR3 length: 13 amino acids. CDR3: CASSQADQETQYF. CDR3 nucleotide sequence: TGCGCCAGCAGCCAGGCCGACCAAGAGACCCAGTACTTC.

The gene calls are TRBV5-4 and TRBJ2-2, with D unclear. Between the trimmed V and J ends, which lost 0 bases and 6 bases, there was a span of 6 bases. Germline values: CDR1 SGHNT, CDR2 YYREEE (reference sequence). This CDR3 comprises 13 residues. The CDR3 protein is CASSLDGSGELFF. CDR3 DNA: TGTGCCAGCAGCTTGGATGGCTCCGGGGAGCTGTTTTTT.

The chain is built from TRBV25-1 and TRBJ1-4, with 8 positions matching TRBD1. Germline values: CDR1 MGHDK, CDR2 SYGVNS. V trimming: 9 bases; J trimming: 3 bases; junction bases outside the gene matches: 6. The CDR3 contains 14 residues. CDR3 nucleotide sequence: TGTGCCAGTACTCCACAGGGGGCTAATGAAAAACTGTTTTTT. Translated, it gives CASTPQGANEKLFF.

The chain carries TRBV19 and TRBJ1-5; TRBD1 matches 8 bases. This CDR3 has 18 residues. V lost 6 bases, J lost 3 bases, and 16 bases stayed unmatched. The germline V gene has CDR1 LNHDA and CDR2 SQIVND (reference sequence). The CDR3: CASRQVYRTGRINQPQHF. DNA for the CDR3: TGTGCCAGTAGACAAGTATACCGGACAGGGAGGATCAATCAGCCCCAGCATTTT. The full variable domain, its missing parts supplied by reference TRBV19 and TRBJ1-5, is DGGITQSPKYLFRKEGQNVTLSCEQNLNHDAMYWYRQDPGQGLRLIYYSQIVNDFQKGDIAEGYSVSREKKESFPLTVTSAQKNPTAFYLCASRQVYRTGRINQPQHFGDGTRLSIL.

The rearrangement joins TRBV7-9 to TRBJ1-5; no firm D call. Trimming cost V 1 base and J 3 bases, with 10 bases left between them. The CDR3 contains 15 residues. CDR1 SEHNR and CDR2 FQNEAQ come from the germline V gene (reference sequence). CDR3 bases: TGTGCCAGCAGCTTAGGGCGGACTAACAATCAGCCCCAGCATTTT. Translation gives CASSLGRTNNQPQHF.

The chain is built from TRBV27 and TRBJ1-1; 10 nucleotides match TRBD1. This CDR3 comprises 15 residues. The V and J ends lost 5 bases and 6 bases, in that order; junction bases with no gene match: 9. Germline CDR1 reads MNHEY; CDR2 reads SMNVEV (reference sequence). The CDR3 coding sequence is TGTGCCAGCAGTCCCCGGGCCGGGACAGGGGCTGAAGCTTTCTTT. This translates into CASSPRAGTGAEAFF.

The CDR3 protein is CASSYSPKRLEAFF. CDR3 coding DNA: TGTGCCAGCAGTTACTCCCCCAAGCGCCTTGAAGCTTTCTTT. The chain recombines TRBV6-6 with TRBJ1-1; D not certain. The V end was cut by 0 bases, the J end by 7 bases, with 12 bases between. Germline-derived CDR1 and CDR2 are MNHNY and SVGAGI (reference sequence). The CDR3 length is 14 residues.

The chain carries TRBV6-6 and TRBJ2-7; 8 nucleotides line up with TRBD2. Germline V gene lookup returns CDR1 MNHNY and CDR2 SVGAGI (reference sequence). The CDR3 runs to 14 residues. Germline trimming cut 6 bases from V and 0 bases from J; bases unmatched to any gene: 4. CDR3 loop: CASRTSGSSYEQYF. The CDR3 DNA sequence: TGTGCCAGCAGAACCAGCGGGAGCTCCTACGAGCAGTACTTC.

This chain joins TRBV6-6 and TRBJ2-2, with D unresolved. The V gene's germline CDR1 is MNHNY and CDR2 SVGAGI (reference sequence). This CDR3 comprises 15 residues. Trimming removed 6 bases from V and 4 bases from J, with 15 bases in between. The DNA of the CDR3 is TGTGCCAGCAGGCTAAACGTCGCCGGCACCGGGGAGCTGTTTTTT. It yields the protein CASRLNVAGTGELFF.

The V and J genes are TRBV2 and TRBJ2-2, with a possible D match to TRBD1 (6 bases). Per the germline V gene, CDR1 is SNHLY and CDR2 is FYNNEI. The CDR3 runs 14 residues. V shed 10 bases and J shed 0 bases, with 12 bases lying between them. The CDR3 here is CATRDITNTGELFF. DNA for the CDR3: TGTGCCACCAGGGACATAACGAACACCGGGGAGCTGTTTTTT.

This clone appeared a single time. The chain joins TRBV25-1 to TRBJ1-1; weak D call: TRBD1 (5 bases). Per the germline V gene, CDR1 is MGHDK and CDR2 is SYGVNS. CDR3 size: 14 residues. Trimming pared 8 bases from V and 5 bases from J, leaving 18 bases between. CDR3 protein: CASSLGHSGTEAFF. CDR3 bases: TGTGCCAGCTCACTTGGACATTCAGGTACTGAAGCTTTCTTT.